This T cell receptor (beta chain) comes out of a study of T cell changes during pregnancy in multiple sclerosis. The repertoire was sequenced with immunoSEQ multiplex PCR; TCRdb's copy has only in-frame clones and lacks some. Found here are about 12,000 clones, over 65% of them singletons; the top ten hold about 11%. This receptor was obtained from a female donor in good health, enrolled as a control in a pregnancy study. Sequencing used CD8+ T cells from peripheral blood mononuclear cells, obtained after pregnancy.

The CDR3 protein is CASSLYFGAHRGEAFF. In DNA form, the CDR3 reads TGTGCCAGCAGTTTGTACTTTGGGGCCCATAGGGGTGAAGCTTTCTTT. The chain recombines TRBV27 with TRBJ1-1, with D tentatively TRBD1 (5 bases). The CDR3 is 16 residues long. CDR1 is MNHEY, CDR2 SMNVEV, per germline (reference sequence). V lost 3 bases to trimming and J lost 7 bases, with 21 bases between them.